This T cell receptor (beta chain) was captured by sequencing in a study of OX40 agonist ivuxolimab in advanced cancers. Study-level results: No determination was made of the antigen specificity of the expanded peripheral T cells. Those patients achieving a partial response at 0.1-3.0 mg/kg showed among the lowest clonal expansion. The CD4+ and CD8+ T cells in the blood had expanded clonally by week 6 at 0.1 to 3.0 mg/kg.

As regards this clone: Its antigen is unknown.

J gave up 1 base and V 1 base, and 4 bases lay outside the gene matches. The CDR3 consists of 18 residues. Germline values: CDR1 KGHSH, CDR2 LQKENI. Repertoires were generated with immunoSEQ multiplex PCR, while TCRdb's copy carries only in-frame clones and drops some. The repertoire holds 73,000 or so clones, 90% to 95% seen once, with less than 0.55% in the top ten. This chain uses TRBV18 with TRBJ2-3; TRBD2 aligns across 14 bases. This specimen consisted of CD4+ or CD8+ T cells sorted from blood, obtained in a trial of the OX40 agonist ivuxolimab. The receptor's source is an adult with an advanced solid tumor such as melanoma, head and neck, liver or kidney cancer. In nucleotides, the CDR3 is TGTGCCAGCTCACCACGACTAGCGGGAGGGGCCGGCACAGATACGCAGTATTTT. This translates into CASSPRLAGGAGTDTQYF.